This T cell receptor (beta chain) was sequenced during a study of cytomegalovirus exposure and HLA in healthy donors. PCR involved 60 Vbeta and 13 Jbeta primers. The assay was immunoSEQ multiplex PCR, and TCRdb's table has in-frame clones only and misses some. The sample includes 200,000 to 250,000 clones, around 81% seen only once; the top ten take about 8%. The J segment lost 0 bases and the V segment lost 8 bases, leaving 9 bases of the junction unmatched. Germline CDR1 is MGHRA and CDR2 is YSYEKL. CDR3 length: 16 amino acids. This clone was seen only a few times. Sequences were obtained from PBMCs. J is TRBJ2-5 and V is TRBV4-1, with 10 nucleotides matching TRBD2. The sequence was collected from a woman in her fifties or sixties in good health and CMV-seropositive. The CDR3, as DNA: TGCGCCAGCGCCACCGGGACTAGCGAGTACCAAGAGACCCAGTACTTC. As protein: CASATGTSEYQETQYF.